The next 24 T cell receptor beta chains were all read from a single sample in a study of blood T cell repertoires in COVID-19 (dated by TCRdb to 2018 to 2021). The library was produced with the immunoSEQ multiplex PCR assay. TCRdb took this table from immuneACCESS and kept in-frame rearrangements with V and J called. Such tables lack part of the clones; where checked against another copy, unresolved V genes explain under half of the gap, and the rest is unexplained. Within this sample are fewer than 120,000 clones, with 76% of them counted one time only. The leading ten clones occupy over 3.5% of the sample. Source material: peripheral blood. The source of these receptors is a woman of 80 years or more with acute or convalescent COVID-19.

J is TRBJ2-3 and V is TRBV10-3; D gene unclear. Germline V gives CDR1 ENHRY, CDR2 SYGVKD. The CDR3 is 14 residues long. Trimming took 6 bases from V and 0 from J, leaving 10 bases between them. The CDR3 DNA reads TGTGCCATCAGCGCCTCTACTAGCACAGATACGCAGTATTTT. Residues: CAISASTSTDTQYF.

The chain has TRBV28 and TRBJ2-1, with TRBD2 identical over 7 bases. V shed 5 bases, J shed 4 bases, and the junction held 20 bases outside the gene matches. Germline V lookup: CDR1 MDHEN, CDR2 SYDVKM. The CDR3 covers 19 residues. The CDR3 here is CASSTPIPASGGKYNEQFF. In nucleotides, the CDR3 is TGTGCCAGCAGTACCCCGATCCCAGCTAGCGGAGGGAAATACAATGAGCAGTTCTTC.

This clone was counted only a few times. The chain has TRBV5-5 and TRBJ2-7, with D unclear. Germline CDR1 SGHKS, CDR2 YYEKEE (reference sequence). The CDR3 is made up of 12 amino acids. V lost 2 bases and J lost 3, with 6 bases in between. DNA for the CDR3: TGTGCCAGCAGCTTTACATTCTACGAGCAGTACTTC. Its protein is CASSFTFYEQYF.

This clone was counted once. V usage is TRBV28 and J usage is TRBJ1-5; D call uncertain. This CDR3 contains 15 residues. V shed 4 bases and J shed 4 bases, with 14 bases lying between them. Germline V lookup: CDR1 MDHEN, CDR2 SYDVKM. In DNA form, the CDR3 reads TGTGCCAGCAGTTCGACCCTCAGGAGGAATCAGCCCCAGCATTTT. Amino acids: CASSSTLRRNQPQHF.

This clone was seen a few times. V usage is TRBV10-3 and J usage is TRBJ1-6, with 7 bases fitting TRBD1. V was clipped by 7 bases and J by 9 bases; unmatched bases: 15. This CDR3 is 16 amino acids long. Germline values: CDR1 ENHRY, CDR2 SYGVKD. Here the CDR3 reads CAITASTGLVGSPLHF. The CDR3 DNA is TGTGCCATCACTGCATCGACAGGGTTGGTCGGTTCACCCCTCCACTTT.

This chain uses TRBV7-9 with TRBJ1-1; possibly TRBD1 for D (5 bases). Trimming removed 1 base from V and 5 bases from J, with 11 bases in between. CDR1 and CDR2 (germline): SEHNR, FQNEAQ (reference sequence). This CDR3 comprises 14 residues. Here the CDR3 reads CASSLGQSSTEAFF. The CDR3 DNA follows: TGTGCCAGCAGCTTAGGACAGTCTAGTACTGAAGCTTTCTTT.

The chain employs TRBV2 and TRBJ1-2; D is uncertain. Germline loops: CDR1 SNHLY, CDR2 FYNNEI. Trimming shortened V by 5 bases and J by 4 bases, and 5 bases separated the two germline ends. This CDR3 spans 11 amino acids. CDR3 DNA sequence: TGTGCCAGCAGTCCGGGCTATGGCTACACCTTC. Translation gives CASSPGYGYTF.

The rearrangement joins TRBV3-1 (or the pseudogene TRBV3-2) to TRBJ1-5; 8 bases fit TRBD1. The CDR3 sequence is 15 residues long. J gave up 7 bases and V 2 bases, and 7 bases lay outside the gene matches. In germline, CDR1 is LGHDT, CDR2 YNNKEL (reference sequence). The CDR3 sequence: CASSQSGQGSQPQHF. The CDR3 bases are TGTGCCAGCAGCCAATCCGGACAGGGTAGCCAGCCCCAGCATTTT.

This clone qualifies as medium-sized. This chain links TRBV29-1 with TRBJ1-1, with 10 bases identical to TRBD1. The V gene's germline CDR1 is SQVTM and CDR2 ANQGSEA. The CDR3 has 14 residues. V lost 5 bases, J lost 5 bases, and 8 bases stayed unmatched. The CDR3 DNA follows: TGCAGCGTTCAGGGCGGACAGGGGGTAACTGAAGCTTTCTTT. It encodes CSVQGGQGVTEAFF.

In its sample, this clone was seen once. This sequence joins TRBV19 and TRBJ2-1, with D tentatively TRBD1 (5 bases). V lost 5 bases, J lost 9 bases, and 14 bases lay in between. This CDR3 has 13 residues. Germline CDR1 is LNHDA and CDR2 is SQIVND (reference sequence). The CDR3 protein is CASSPRQRGEQFF. In nucleotides, the CDR3 is TGTGCCAGTAGTCCAAGACAGCGAGGTGAGCAGTTCTTC.

The chain couples TRBV2 to TRBJ1-3, with TRBD1 matching 7 bases. The germline CDR1 and CDR2 sequences are SNHLY and FYNNEI. The CDR3 is 15 residues long. V trimming: 4 bases; J trimming: 0 bases; junction bases outside the gene matches: 3. The DNA for the CDR3 is TGTGCCAGCAGTGGGGGGACAGTCTCTGGAAACACCATATATTTT. It specifies CASSGGTVSGNTIYF.

This chain connects TRBV7-8 to TRBJ2-1; D perhaps matches TRBD2 (7 bases). The CDR3 runs to 15 residues. The germline gives CDR1 SGHVS, CDR2 FQNEAQ. The V end lost 2 bases, the J end lost 11 bases, and 19 bases lay between the germline ends. CDR3 sequence (DNA): TGTGCCAGCAGCTTATTGCGGGGGCCGTACAGGCAGCAGTTCTTC. It yields the protein CASSLLRGPYRQQFF.

The gene calls are TRBV7-9 and TRBJ1-5; maybe TRBD1 (6 bases). Germline CDR1 reads SEHNR; CDR2 reads FQNEAQ (reference sequence). The CDR3 runs 14 residues. Trimming pared 3 bases from V and 6 bases from J, leaving 12 bases between. This chain's CDR3 is CASSLEGGSQPQHF. CDR3 DNA: TGTGCCAGCAGCTTGGAAGGGGGTAGTCAGCCCCAGCATTTT.

The rearrangement joins TRBV12-5 to TRBJ2-4; D gene ambiguous. CDR3 length: 15 residues. Germline CDR1 reads LGHNT; CDR2 reads FRNRAP. With 6 bases removed from V and 0 bases from J, the gap between germline ends came to 12 bases. The chain's CDR3 is CASGSPRVAKNIQYF. The DNA for the CDR3 is TGTGCTAGTGGCTCCCCTCGCGTAGCCAAAAACATTCAGTACTTC. Supplemented by reference TRBV12-5 and TRBJ2-4, the full variable domain reads DARVTQTPRHKVTEMGQEVTMRCQPILGHNTVFWYRQTMMQGLELLAYFRNRAPLDDSGMPKDRFSAEMPDATLATLKIQPSEPRDSAVYFCASGSPRVAKNIQYFGAGTRLSVL.

This clone was recorded only once. The chain joins TRBV5-1 to TRBJ2-3; 8 bases line up with TRBD1. Germline loops: CDR1 SGHRS, CDR2 YFSETQ. V lost 1 base to trimming and J lost 3 bases; unmatched junction nucleotides: 10. This CDR3 contains 17 residues. The DNA for the CDR3 is TGCGCCAGCAGCTTGAACCGCCAGGGGGCCGGGACAGATACGCAGTATTTT. It translates to CASSLNRQGAGTDTQYF.

The gene calls are TRBV27 and TRBJ2-1; 10 bases are shared with TRBD2. The CDR3 consists of 16 residues. Germline CDR1 MNHEY, CDR2 SMNVEV (reference sequence). V gave up 5 bases and J gave up 0 bases; unmatched junction bases: 4. This CDR3 reads CASSPLAGGSYNEQFF. The CDR3 coding sequence is TGTGCCAGCAGTCCTTTAGCGGGGGGCTCCTACAATGAGCAGTTCTTC.

The chain combines TRBV15 with TRBJ2-1; 9 nucleotides agree with TRBD2. The ends lost 3 bases at V and 0 bases at J; junction bases unmatched: 9. Germline V gives CDR1 LNHNV, CDR2 YYDKDF (reference sequence). The CDR3 sequence is 18 residues long. The CDR3 region is CATSSDTISGSSYNEQFF. The CDR3 coding sequence is TGTGCCACCAGCAGTGACACTATTAGCGGGAGCTCCTACAATGAGCAGTTCTTC.

The V call is TRBV18, the J call TRBJ2-3, with D perhaps matching TRBD1 (7 bases). The ends were cut back, 6 bases at V and 5 bases at J, with 21 bases in the middle. CDR1 KGHSH and CDR2 LQKENI come from the germline V gene. The CDR3 spans 16 residues. The CDR3 region has the DNA TGTGCCAGCTCGCCTCAGGGGGGCGCAGGAGGAGATACGCAGTATTTT. Translated: CASSPQGGAGGDTQYF.

The CDR3 coding sequence is TGTGCCATCACCCCGAGCAGCGGCTCCTACGAGCAGTACTTC. This gives the protein CAITPSSGSYEQYF. The genes are TRBV10-3 and TRBJ2-7; possible D gene TRBD2, 5 bases. CDR3 length equals 14 residues. The germline CDR1 and CDR2 sequences are ENHRY and SYGVKD. V gave up 7 bases and J gave up 0 bases, with 13 bases separating them.

The chain uses TRBV5-6 and TRBJ2-7; D perhaps matches TRBD2 (6 bases). The CDR3 covers 15 residues. Trimming pared 5 bases from V and 0 bases from J, leaving 15 bases between. Germline-derived CDR1 and CDR2 are SGHDT and YYEEEE. The CDR3 DNA reads TGTGCCAGCAGTCCCACCCGGGGGAGCTCCTACGAGCAGTACTTC. It codes for CASSPTRGSSYEQYF. Full variable domain (missing parts from reference TRBV5-6 and TRBJ2-7): DAGVTQSPTHLIKTRGQQVTLRCSPKSGHDTVSWYQQALGQGPQFIFQYYEEEERQRGNFPDRFSGHQFPNYSSELNVNALLLGDSALYLCASSPTRGSSYEQYFGPGTRLTVT.

The rearrangement links TRBV2 to TRBJ1-4; 8 bases agree with TRBD1. V lost 5 bases, J lost 8 bases, and 7 bases stayed unmatched. The germline V gene encodes CDR1 SNHLY and CDR2 FYNNEI. There are 14 residues in the CDR3. The CDR3 is CASSQQGAREKLFF. The CDR3 nucleotides read TGTGCCAGCAGTCAGCAGGGGGCGAGGGAAAAACTGTTTTTT.

This clone was seen at least ten times. V is TRBV5-4 and J is TRBJ2-5; TRBD2 aligns across 15 bases. The CDR3 is made up of 18 amino acids. The germline V gene has CDR1 SGHNT and CDR2 YYREEE (reference sequence). Germline trimming cut 1 base from V and 5 bases from J; bases unmatched to any gene: 9. CDR3 in amino acids: CASSLPPGLAGGKETQYF. CDR3 nucleotide sequence: TGTGCCAGCAGCTTGCCTCCGGGACTAGCGGGGGGTAAGGAGACCCAGTACTTC.

In this sample, this clone turned up once. The chain is built from TRBV5-4 and TRBJ2-7, with D possibly being TRBD1 (6 bases). Deletions cut 3 bases from V and 0 bases from J, with 16 bases between. CDR3 length: 16 amino acids. CDR1 and CDR2 from the germline V gene are SGHNT and YYREEE (reference sequence). The CDR3 bases are TGTGCCAGCAGCTCCTTTCCCCGAGGGGGCTCCTACGAGCAGTACTTC. As protein: CASSSFPRGGSYEQYF.

This sequence joins TRBV19 and TRBJ1-2, with D possibly being TRBD1 (6 bases). CDR3 length: 15 residues. Looked up from germline, CDR1 is LNHDA and CDR2 is SQIVND (reference sequence). Trimming stripped 8 bases from V and 8 bases from J, with 24 bases between. The CDR3 is CASGEDQGRLRGYTF. The CDR3 nucleotides read TGTGCCAGTGGGGAAGATCAGGGGCGCCTAAGGGGCTACACCTTC.